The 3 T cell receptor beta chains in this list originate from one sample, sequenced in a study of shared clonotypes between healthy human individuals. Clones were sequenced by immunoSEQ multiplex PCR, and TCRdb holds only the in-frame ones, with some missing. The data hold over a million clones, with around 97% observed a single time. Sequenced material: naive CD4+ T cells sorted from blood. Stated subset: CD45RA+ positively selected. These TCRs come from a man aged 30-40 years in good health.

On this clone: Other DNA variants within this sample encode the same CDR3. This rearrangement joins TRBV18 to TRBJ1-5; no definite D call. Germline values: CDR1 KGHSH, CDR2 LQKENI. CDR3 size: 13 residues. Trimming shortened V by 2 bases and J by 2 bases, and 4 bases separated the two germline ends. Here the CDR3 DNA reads TGTGCCAGCTCACCAGCGGGCAATCAGCCCCAGCATTTT. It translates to CASSPAGNQPQHF.

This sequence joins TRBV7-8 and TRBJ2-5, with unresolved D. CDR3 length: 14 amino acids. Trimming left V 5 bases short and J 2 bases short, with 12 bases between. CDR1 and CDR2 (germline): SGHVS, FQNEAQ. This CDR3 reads CASSRVLRQETQYF. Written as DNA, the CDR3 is TGTGCCAGCAGCCGGGTACTCCGACAAGAGACCCAGTACTTC.

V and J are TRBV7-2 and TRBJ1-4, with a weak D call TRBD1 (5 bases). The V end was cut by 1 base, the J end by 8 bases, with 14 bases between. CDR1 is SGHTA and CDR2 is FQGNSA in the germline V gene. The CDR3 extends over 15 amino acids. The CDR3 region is CASSLGTIKREKLFF. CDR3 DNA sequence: TGTGCCAGCAGCTTAGGGACAATCAAGAGGGAAAAACTGTTTTTT.